Presented here are 11 T cell receptor beta chains from one specimen sequenced in a study of OX40 agonist ivuxolimab in advanced cancers. Assay used: immunoSEQ multiplex PCR; TCRdb lists only in-frame clones, some missing. The repertoire has under 70,000 clones, roughly 90% of them found once; the top ten carry just over 1.4%. The sample in question was CD4+ or CD8+ T cells sorted from blood, obtained in a trial of the OX40 agonist ivuxolimab. The receptors derive from an adult with an advanced solid tumor such as melanoma, head and neck, liver or kidney cancer.

The chain uses TRBV6-1 and TRBJ2-5; TRBD2 is a possible D gene (5 bases). CDR3 length: 15 residues. Trimming pared 3 bases from V and 7 bases from J, leaving 18 bases between. Germline-derived CDR1 and CDR2 are MNHNS and SASEGT. CDR3 sequence: CASSDGLASPGTQYF. The CDR3 DNA sequence: TGTGCCAGCAGTGATGGGCTAGCCTCCCCGGGGACCCAGTACTTC.

This chain uses TRBV5-5 with TRBJ1-1; no firm D call. The V end was cut by 2 bases, the J end by 2 bases, with 7 bases between. The germline CDR1 and CDR2 sequences are SGHKS and YYEKEE (reference sequence). The CDR3 extends over 13 amino acids. CDR3 loop: CASSFYSNTEAFF. The DNA for the CDR3 is TGTGCCAGCAGCTTCTACAGCAACACTGAAGCTTTCTTT.

CDR3: CASSLNAGTGSSEQYF. In DNA form, the CDR3 reads TGCGCCAGCAGCTTGAACGCCGGGACAGGGTCTTCCGAGCAGTACTTC. The chain combines TRBV5-1 with TRBJ2-7; 9 nucleotides agree with TRBD1. The CDR3 runs 16 residues. J gave up 6 bases and V 1 base, and 11 bases lay outside the gene matches. Germline V CDR1 and CDR2: SGHRS, YFSETQ.

This chain's CDR3 is CASSPPNTQMNTEAFF. The DNA for the CDR3 is TGTGCCAGCTCACCACCGAACACGCAAATGAACACTGAAGCTTTCTTT. The chain carries TRBV18 and TRBJ1-1; D gene ambiguous. Germline V gene data show CDR1 as KGHSH and CDR2 as LQKENI. The CDR3 runs to 16 residues. Trimming shortened V by 0 bases and J by 0 bases, and 11 bases separated the two germline ends.

The chain carries TRBV5-6 and TRBJ2-2; D could derive from TRBD1 or TRBD2 (7 bases each). Germline CDR1 SGHDT, CDR2 YYEEEE. This CDR3 has 14 residues. The V end was cut by 4 bases, the J end by 5 bases, with 12 bases between. CDR3 nucleotides: TGTGCCAGCAGCGGGACAGCGGGAACCGGGGAGCTGTTTTTT. Translated, it gives CASSGTAGTGELFF.

CDR3 in amino acids: CASSPMRDRVPYEQYF. The DNA of the CDR3 is TGCGCCAGCAGCCCCATGAGGGACAGGGTTCCCTACGAGCAGTACTTC. The chain recombines TRBV4-1 with TRBJ2-7; TRBD1 aligns across 9 bases. CDR1 MGHRA and CDR2 YSYEKL come from the germline V gene. This CDR3 comprises 16 residues. The junction had 9 bases not matched to a gene; V was cut back by 4 bases and J by 2 bases.

In nucleotides, the CDR3 is TGTGCCTGGAGTCGAGACAGCCTCCGCAACGAGCAGTACTTC. Amino acids: CAWSRDSLRNEQYF. This chain connects TRBV30 to TRBJ2-7, with a tentative D call TRBD1 (5 bases). The CDR3 length is 14 residues. V was pared by 2 bases and J by 5 bases, with 16 bases between. Germline V lookup: CDR1 GTSNPN, CDR2 SVGIG (reference sequence).

The DNA of the CDR3 is TGTGCCAGCAGTCTACAGGGGGCCGGAAACACCATATATTTT. Amino acid sequence: CASSLQGAGNTIYF. The chain has TRBV2 and TRBJ1-3; 9 bases map to TRBD1. The CDR3 consists of 14 residues. Germline lookup yields CDR1 SNHLY and CDR2 FYNNEI. Trimming cost V 5 bases and J 4 bases; bases outside gene matches: 3.

V is TRBV6-5 and J is TRBJ2-6; D uncertain. This CDR3 contains 15 residues. V was trimmed by 2 bases and J by 0 bases, leaving 5 bases between them. Germline V gene sequence: CDR1 MNHEY, CDR2 SVGAGI. As DNA, the CDR3 is TGTGCCAGCAGTTACGATGTCTCTGGGGCCAACGTCCTGACTTTC. Amino acid sequence: CASSYDVSGANVLTF.

The chain joins TRBV11-2 to TRBJ2-2; tentative D call: TRBD2 (6 bases). Germline CDR1 and CDR2: SGHAT and FQNNGV. Trimming left V 6 bases short and J 6 bases short, with 20 bases between. The CDR3 runs to 16 residues. The CDR3 nucleotides are TGTGCCAGCAGTCACAAGGGACTTCTTCAGGCCGGGGAGCTGTTTTTT. Translation gives CASSHKGLLQAGELFF.

This clone was seen only once. The rearrangement links TRBV4-2 to TRBJ1-4; weak D call: TRBD1 (5 bases). Germline values: CDR1 LGHNA, CDR2 YNFKEQ. Trimming took off 0 bases at V and 7 bases at J, with 12 bases between the two ends. There are 15 residues in the CDR3. DNA of the CDR3: TGTGCCAGCAGCCAAGACGCAGGGCGGGGTGAAAAACTGTTTTTT. Translated: CASSQDAGRGEKLFF.